This T cell receptor beta chain is from a study of identical twins. Template switching added a universal primer binding site, and final cDNA carried unique molecular identifiers. Via MiXCR, TCRdb re-called the 5' RACE reads, giving one row per CDR3 protein. Of under 250,000 distinct CDR3 sequences listed, 7.5% are singletons. Study results and caveats: Insertions ran lower in abundant cord blood beta clonotypes, though not in memory repertoires. Cross-sectional statistical analysis, not tracking of the same donors, underpinned the conclusions.

Unmatched junction bases numbered 7, after V lost 4 bases and J lost 5 bases. CDR3 length: 14 amino acids. Per germline, CDR1 SGDLS and CDR2 YYNGEE. About this clonotype: Its antigen remains unidentified.

This sample was also put to use in a study of yellow fever vaccine responses in identical twins.

Sequencing was performed on memory (CD45RO+) T cells sorted from blood. The TCR was taken from a woman aged 18-29 years in good health. The gene calls are TRBV9 and TRBJ2-5; 8 nucleotides align to TRBD2. Here the CDR3 DNA reads TGTGCCAGCAGCCCTCAGGGACTAGGGGAGACCCAGTACTTC. It translates to CASSPQGLGETQYF.